The rows below give T cell receptor beta chains drawn from one sample of a study of T cells in localized non-small cell lung cancer. This table comes from immunoSEQ multiplex PCR, and its TCRdb copy is limited to in-frame clones, with some not included. This table has 30,000 or so clones, about nine tenths appearing once. The material was peripheral blood, obtained before any cancer treatment. The receptors derive from a male donor aged 60 or over with stage I lung adenocarcinoma. The CDR3 runs from the conserved cysteine through the conserved F or W. The D gene is left open where the match is weak. Expanded clones get a size class; other rows say once, few or many, or leave the size out.

J,V,D,size,CDR3,DNA
TRBJ2-7,TRBV5-1,TRBD1,.,CASSSRPGQGDEQYF,TGCGCCAGCAGCTCCCGACCGGGACAGGGGGACGAGCAGTACTTC
TRBJ2-3,TRBV2,TRBD2,.,CGGGGAFDTQYF,TGTGGCGGCGGGGGGGCTTTTGATACGCAGTATTTT
TRBJ1-4,TRBV6-6,TRBD1,.,CASSLGQAGNEKLFF,TGTGCCAGCAGTTTAGGACAGGCCGGTAATGAAAAACTGTTTTTT
TRBJ1-1,TRBV7-2,.,.,CASSHTARPVAFF,TGTGCCAGCAGCCATACGGCGCGGCCAGTAGCTTTCTTT
TRBJ2-1,TRBV18,TRBD2,.,CASSFRTSGVGSYNEQFF,TGTGCCAGCTCCTTTCGGACTAGCGGGGTCGGGTCCTACAATGAGCAGTTCTTC
TRBJ1-6,TRBV28,TRBD1,few,CASRRQGNSPLHF,TGTGCCAGCAGGCGACAGGGTAATTCACCCCTCCACTTT
TRBJ2-7,TRBV4-1,.,.,CASSQGVLSYEQYF,TGCGCCAGCAGCCAAGGGGTATTATCCTACGAGCAGTACTTC
TRBJ1-2,TRBV27,.,.,CASSLQPANYGYTF,TGTGCCAGCAGTCTTCAGCCAGCTAACTATGGCTACACCTTC
TRBJ1-1,TRBV7-2,.,.,CASSLVGDPRAFF,TGTGCCAGCAGCTTAGTTGGGGACCCCAGAGCTTTCTTT
TRBJ2-1,TRBV5-4,TRBD2,.,CASSLRLAGVNEQFF,TGTGCCAGCAGCTTAAGACTAGCGGGGGTCAATGAGCAGTTCTTC
TRBJ2-7,TRBV19,TRBD1,.,CASSGQGRFYEQYF,TGTGCCAGTAGTGGACAGGGCCGCTTTTACGAGCAGTACTTC
TRBJ1-4,TRBV28,.,.,CASSYRVEELFF,TGTGCCAGCAGCTACCGGGTGGAAGAACTGTTTTTT